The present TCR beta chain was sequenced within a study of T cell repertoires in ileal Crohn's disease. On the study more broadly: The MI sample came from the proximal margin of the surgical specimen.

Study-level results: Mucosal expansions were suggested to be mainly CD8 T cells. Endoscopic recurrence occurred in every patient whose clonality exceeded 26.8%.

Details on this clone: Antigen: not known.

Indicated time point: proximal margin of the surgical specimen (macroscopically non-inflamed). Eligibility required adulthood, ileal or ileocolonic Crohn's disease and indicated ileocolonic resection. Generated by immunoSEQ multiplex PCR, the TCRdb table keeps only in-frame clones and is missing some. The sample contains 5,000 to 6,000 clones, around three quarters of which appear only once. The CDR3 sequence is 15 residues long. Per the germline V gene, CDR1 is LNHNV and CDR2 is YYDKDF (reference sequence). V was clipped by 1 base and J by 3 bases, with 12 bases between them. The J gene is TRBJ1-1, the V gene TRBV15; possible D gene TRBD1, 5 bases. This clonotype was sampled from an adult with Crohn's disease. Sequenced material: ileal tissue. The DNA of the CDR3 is TGTGCCACCAGCAGAGGGGGCATTGGGGACACTGAAGCTTTCTTT. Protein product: CATSRGGIGDTEAFF.